This TCR beta chain appears in the sequencing data of a study of blood T cell repertoires in COVID-19. Study overall: T cells, B-cell-depleted T cells, or PBMCs supplied cDNA or gDNA.

TCRdb keeps only in-frame clones here, not all; method: immunoSEQ multiplex PCR. The sample has around 100,000 clones, approximately 85% seen once; the top ten hold less than 10%. The V end lost 0 bases, the J end lost 9 bases, and 22 bases lay between the germline ends. Germline lookup yields CDR1 SGHNT and CDR2 YYREEE (reference sequence). CDR3 length: 17 amino acids. The receptor was derived from a man aged 35-49 years with active or convalescent COVID-19. Sequencing used peripheral blood. V is TRBV5-4 and J is TRBJ2-1, with D perhaps matching TRBD2 (5 bases). The chain's CDR3 is CASSLASQAQRGGEQFF. In DNA, the CDR3 is TGTGCCAGCAGCTTGGCTAGCCAGGCCCAACGTGGCGGTGAGCAGTTCTTC.